This T cell receptor (beta chain) was found in a study of blood T cell repertoires in COVID-19. Study at large: PBMCs, B-cell-depleted T cells, or T cells were the source of the cDNA or gDNA that made up the material.

V was clipped by 6 bases and J by 11 bases, with 19 bases between them. Per the germline V gene, CDR1 is MDHEN and CDR2 is SYDVKM. This CDR3 contains 13 residues. In the study's own analysis: Estimation of nucleated cell counts relied on the amplification of reference gene primers. Produced via immunoSEQ multiplex PCR; TCRdb's table is partial and in-frame only. That table gives V, J and clone size, and the DNA gave D and trimming. The sample gives 150,000 to 200,000 clones, 86% of which show up once; almost 1% is in the top ten. This clone was found once. The V gene is TRBV28, the J gene TRBJ1-1, with D hard to call. Material for sequencing was peripheral blood. The clonotype originates from a man between 18 and 35 years old with acute or convalescent COVID-19. The DNA of the CDR3 is TGTGCCAGCAGCCAAAACCACGGAGGGATGGCTTTCTTT. This translates into CASSQNHGGMAFF.